The entry below gives a single T cell receptor (beta chain) sequence along with its context. From germline, CDR1 is ENHRY and CDR2 SYGVKD. The V end lost 6 bases, the J end lost 2 bases, and 14 bases lay between the germline ends. The CDR3 extends over 14 amino acids. The sample is drawn from a study of Ad26.COV2.S vaccination and SARS-CoV-2 variants. Clones were read by immunoSEQ multiplex PCR, and TCRdb kept only the in-frame ones, dropping some. In the table there are approximately 90,000 clones, under 90% of which are singletons. The receptor was isolated from a human donor who had recovered from COVID-19. The chain uses TRBV10-3 and TRBJ2-7; the D gene could be TRBD1 or TRBD2 (5 bases each). The input for sequencing was peripheral blood, taken after recovery from COVID-19. Here the CDR3 DNA reads TGTGCCATCAGGGCCGGGACCCTTGCCTACGAGCAGTACTTC. It yields the protein CAIRAGTLAYEQYF.